The 20 T cell receptor beta chains given below trace back to one sample, sequenced in a study of blood T cell repertoires in COVID-19. Sequenced by immunoSEQ multiplex PCR; TCRdb stores in-frame clones only, minus some. The sample contains 75,000 to 100,000 clones, 80% to 90% of which appear only once. The sample taken for sequencing was peripheral blood. All receptors derive from a woman older than 75 with acute or convalescent COVID-19.

This chain joins TRBV19 and TRBJ1-2, with TRBD1 matching over 11 bases. Looked up from germline, CDR1 is LNHDA and CDR2 is SQIVND (reference sequence). Trimming removed 6 bases from V and 6 bases from J; junction bases left unmatched: 12. CDR3 size: 16 residues. This CDR3 is CASSTPGTGGWDGYTF. The DNA for the CDR3 is TGTGCCAGTAGCACTCCCGGGACAGGGGGTTGGGATGGCTACACCTTC.

This clone was found a few times. The CDR3 DNA reads as TGTGCCACCAGCAGAGCAAGAAACACCATATATTTT. Its protein product is CATSRARNTIYF. The chain is built from TRBV15 and TRBJ1-3; D remains ambiguous. Trimming removed 1 base from V and 5 bases from J, with 3 bases in between. The CDR3 covers 12 residues. Germline loops: CDR1 LNHNV, CDR2 YYDKDF (reference sequence).

This sequence joins TRBV6-6 and TRBJ1-1; D gene uncertain. Trimming cost V 4 bases and J 1 base, with 13 bases left between them. CDR1 MNHNY and CDR2 SVGAGI come from the germline V gene (reference sequence). The CDR3 consists of 15 residues. The DNA for the CDR3 is TGTGCCAGCAGTTTGGGCCCCTCGACGAACACTGAAGCTTTCTTT. Protein: CASSLGPSTNTEAFF.

The V and J genes are TRBV7-3 and TRBJ1-1, with D possibly TRBD1 on 6 matching bases. The V and J ends lost 2 bases and 0 bases respectively, with 7 bases between them. The CDR3 has 14 residues. Germline CDR1 reads SGHTA; CDR2 reads FQGTGA. DNA for the CDR3: TGTGCCAGCAGCTTACAGGGGATGAACACTGAAGCTTTCTTT. Protein: CASSLQGMNTEAFF.

The chain links TRBV19 to TRBJ2-2; 10 bases are shared with TRBD1. J gave up 7 bases and V 10 bases, and 12 bases lay outside the gene matches. The CDR3 consists of 15 residues. From germline, CDR1 is LNHDA and CDR2 SQIVND (reference sequence). CDR3 in amino acids: CAILGDRGLGGELFF. Here the CDR3 DNA reads TGTGCCATTTTGGGGGACAGGGGTTTGGGCGGGGAGCTGTTTTTT. The variable domain in full, with the rest retrieved from reference TRBV19 and TRBJ2-2, is DGGITQSPKYLFRKEGQNVTLSCEQNLNHDAMYWYRQDPGQGLRLIYYSQIVNDFQKGDIAEGYSVSREKKESFPLTVTSAQKNPTAFYLCAILGDRGLGGELFFGEGSRLTVL.

The chain combines TRBV18 with TRBJ1-4, with D possibly TRBD1 on 5 matching bases. The V end was cut by 2 bases, the J end by 3 bases, with 10 bases between. This CDR3 contains 15 residues. Germline CDR1 reads KGHSH; CDR2 reads LQKENI. CDR3 sequence reads: CASSPWRDPNEKLFF. The CDR3 bases are TGTGCCAGCTCACCATGGAGGGACCCTAATGAAAAACTGTTTTTT.

This chain connects TRBV5-1 to TRBJ2-7; the match to TRBD2 covers 8 bases. CDR1 SGHRS and CDR2 YFSETQ come from the germline V gene. This CDR3 has 14 residues. Trimming removed 3 bases from V and 2 bases from J; junction bases left unmatched: 4. The CDR3 DNA reads as TGCGCCAGCAGCTGGACTAGCACCACCTACGAGCAGTACTTC. It specifies CASSWTSTTYEQYF. Full variable domain (outside the CDR3, taken from reference TRBV5-1 and TRBJ2-7): KAGVTQTPRYLIKTRGQQVTLSCSPISGHRSVSWYQQTPGQGLQFLFEYFSETQRNKGNFPGRFSGRQFSNSRSEMNVSTLELGDSALYLCASSWTSTTYEQYFGPGTRLTVT.

The V gene is TRBV10-1, the J gene TRBJ1-1, with D maybe TRBD1 (6 bases). CDR3 size: 13 residues. V was clipped by 3 bases and J by 5 bases, with 10 bases between them. The germline V gene encodes CDR1 WNHNN and CDR2 SYGVQD (reference sequence). The CDR3 bases are TGCGCCAGCAGTGAATTGCAGGGGACTGAAGCTTTCTTT. It is translated as CASSELQGTEAFF.

The chain employs TRBV5-1 and TRBJ2-1; 9 bases are shared with TRBD2. Trimming took 4 bases from V and 3 from J; bases not matched to a gene: 5. The CDR3 extends over 15 amino acids. The germline V gene has CDR1 SGHRS and CDR2 YFSETQ. The CDR3 sequence: CASSLRTSDYNEQFF. CDR3 sequence (DNA): TGCGCCAGCAGCCTGCGGACTAGCGACTACAATGAGCAGTTCTTC.

The chain employs TRBV18 and TRBJ1-1; 9 positions agree with TRBD1. From germline, CDR1 is KGHSH and CDR2 LQKENI. The CDR3 is 16 amino acids. With 3 bases clipped from V and 0 bases from J, the junction kept 5 bases outside the gene matches. The CDR3 spells CASSPRQGDMNTEAFF. CDR3 DNA: TGTGCCAGCTCACCCCGACAGGGGGACATGAACACTGAAGCTTTCTTT.

The chain has TRBV19 and TRBJ2-7; the D gene is possibly TRBD1 (6 bases). This CDR3 is 14 amino acids long. The germline CDR1 and CDR2 sequences are LNHDA and SQIVND (reference sequence). Trimming shortened V by 6 bases and J by 0 bases, and 12 bases separated the two germline ends. This CDR3 reads CASRLRDTSYEQYF. The DNA of the CDR3 is TGTGCCAGTAGACTCCGGGACACCTCCTACGAGCAGTACTTC.

The chain joins TRBV30 to TRBJ2-3; the match to TRBD2 covers 8 bases. Germline assignment: CDR1 GTSNPN and CDR2 SVGIG (reference sequence). CDR3 length: 15 amino acids. V lost 1 base to trimming and J lost 2 bases; unmatched junction nucleotides: 5. The CDR3 loop reads CAWSGGSGTTDTQYF. DNA for the CDR3: TGTGCCTGGAGTGGCGGTAGCGGGACCACAGATACGCAGTATTTT.

This rearrangement joins TRBV19 to TRBJ2-6; 12 bases agree with TRBD1. CDR3 length: 17 amino acids. V lost 5 bases and J lost 4; bases outside the gene matches: 6. Germline CDR1 and CDR2: LNHDA and SQIVND (reference sequence). The CDR3, as DNA: TGTGCCAGTAGTCGGGACAGGGGGCATTCGGGGGCCAACGTCCTGACTTTC. Residues: CASSRDRGHSGANVLTF.

This clone was seen just once. V and J are TRBV27 and TRBJ2-1, with 7 bases matching TRBD2. The CDR3 spans 14 residues. Germline-derived CDR1 and CDR2 are MNHEY and SMNVEV (reference sequence). V trimming: 3 bases; J trimming: 7 bases; junction bases outside the gene matches: 6. The CDR3, as DNA: TGTGCCAGCAGTTTTTGGACTAGGAGGAATGAGCAGTTCTTC. Protein: CASSFWTRRNEQFF.

The CDR3 protein is CASTERPSAEDEQYF. The CDR3 bases are TGTGCCAGCACCGAAAGGCCTAGCGCGGAGGACGAGCAGTACTTC. This rearrangement joins TRBV6-5 to TRBJ2-7, with D maybe TRBD2 (6 bases). Germline loops: CDR1 MNHEY, CDR2 SVGAGI. Deletions cut 7 bases from V and 5 bases from J, with 21 bases between. The CDR3 has 15 residues.

This chain joins TRBV30 and TRBJ1-3; unclear D gene. The V gene lost 3 bases and the J gene lost 9 bases, with 12 bases spanning the gap. The V gene's germline CDR1 is GTSNPN and CDR2 SVGIG (reference sequence). The CDR3 totals 12 residues. The CDR3 nucleotides read TGTGCCTGGAGACGGGTATTTAGCACCATATATTTT. Residues: CAWRRVFSTIYF.

The rearrangement joins TRBV19 to TRBJ2-2; 10 nucleotides agree with TRBD2. After removal of 6 bases from V and 4 bases from J, the junction contained 5 bases not matched to a gene. The CDR3 has 15 amino acids. Germline V gene sequence: CDR1 LNHDA, CDR2 SQIVND (reference sequence). CDR3 loop: CASSSGGASTGELFF. The CDR3 nucleotides read TGTGCCAGTAGCAGCGGGGGGGCGAGCACCGGGGAGCTGTTTTTT.

The V call is TRBV7-2, the J call TRBJ1-6; TRBD1 aligns across 8 bases. The ends lost 6 bases at V and 0 bases at J; junction bases unmatched: 7. The CDR3 has 17 amino acids. Looked up from germline, CDR1 is SGHTA and CDR2 is FQGNSA. The CDR3 DNA is TGTGCCAGCAGATATAGGACAGGGAGCTCCTATAATTCACCCCTCCACTTT. It codes for CASRYRTGSSYNSPLHF.

This chain links TRBV10-3 with TRBJ2-2; D is perhaps TRBD1 (5 bases). The germline CDR1 and CDR2 sequences are ENHRY and SYGVKD. The CDR3 runs 14 residues. V was cut by 7 bases and J by 5 bases, with 14 bases left in between. The CDR3 region is CAIKVDIKTGELFF. CDR3 nucleotide sequence: TGTGCCATCAAAGTGGACATCAAAACCGGGGAGCTGTTTTTT.

This chain connects TRBV5-1 to TRBJ1-2; tentative D call: TRBD1 (5 bases). CDR1 and CDR2 from the germline V gene are SGHRS and YFSETQ. The ends were cut back, 1 base at V and 2 bases at J, with 12 bases in the middle. The CDR3 extends over 15 amino acids. The CDR3 DNA reads TGCGCCAGCAGCTTGCTAGGGGAAGAGAACTATGGCTACACCTTC. Translated, it gives CASSLLGEENYGYTF.